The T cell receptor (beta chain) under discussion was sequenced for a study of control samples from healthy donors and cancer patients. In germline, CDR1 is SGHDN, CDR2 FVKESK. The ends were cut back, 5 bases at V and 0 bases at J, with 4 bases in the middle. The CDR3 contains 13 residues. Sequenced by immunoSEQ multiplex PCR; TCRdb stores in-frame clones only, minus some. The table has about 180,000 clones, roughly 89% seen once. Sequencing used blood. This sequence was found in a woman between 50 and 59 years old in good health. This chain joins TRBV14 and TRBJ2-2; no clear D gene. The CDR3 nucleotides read TGTGCCAGCAGCGGGTCGAACACCGGGGAGCTGTTTTTT. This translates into CASSGSNTGELFF.